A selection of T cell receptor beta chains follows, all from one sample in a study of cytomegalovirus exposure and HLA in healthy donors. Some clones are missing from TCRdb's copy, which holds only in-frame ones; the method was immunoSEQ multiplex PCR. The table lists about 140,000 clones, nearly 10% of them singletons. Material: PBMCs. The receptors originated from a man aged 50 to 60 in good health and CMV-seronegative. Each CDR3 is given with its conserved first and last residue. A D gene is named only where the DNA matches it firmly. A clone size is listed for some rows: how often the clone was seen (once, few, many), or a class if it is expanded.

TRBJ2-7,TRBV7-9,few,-,TGTGCCAGCAGCTTAGTATTAGGCAGGGCGTACGAGCAGTACTTC,CASSLVLGRAYEQYF
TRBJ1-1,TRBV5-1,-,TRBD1,TGCGCCAGCAGGTTCGACAGGGTCACTGAAGCTCTCTTT,CASRFDRVTEALF
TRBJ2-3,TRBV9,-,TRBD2,TGTGCCAGCAGCGGCCCCGGGACTAGCGGGAGTGCAGATACGCAGTATTTT,CASSGPGTSGSADTQYF
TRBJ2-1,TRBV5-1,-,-,TGCGCCAGCAGCTTGGTATCCGGGTCCCTTTACAATGAGCAGTTCTTC,CASSLVSGSLYNEQFF
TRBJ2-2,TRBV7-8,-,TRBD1,TGTGCCAGCAGCTCCCGGACAGGGGGAGGTACCGGGGAGCTGTTTTTT,CASSSRTGGGTGELFF
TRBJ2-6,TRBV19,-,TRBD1,TGTGCCAGTAGTATAGAGGGACAGGGGGCGTCTGGGGCCAACGTCCTGACTTTC,CASSIEGQGASGANVLTF
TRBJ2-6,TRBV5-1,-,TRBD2,TGCGCCAGCAGGCTAGCGGGAGACTCTGGGGCCAACGTCCTGACTTTC,CASRLAGDSGANVLTF
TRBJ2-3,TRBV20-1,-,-,TGCAGTGCTCGACTACCAGATACGCAGTATTTT,CSARLPDTQYF
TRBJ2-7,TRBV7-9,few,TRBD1,TGTGCCAGCAGCCCCGGGACAGTTTCCTACGAGCAGTACTTC,CASSPGTVSYEQYF
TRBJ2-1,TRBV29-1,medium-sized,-,TGCAGCGTTAGTGGGGGGGCTACCTACAATGAGCAGTTCTTC,CSVSGGATYNEQFF
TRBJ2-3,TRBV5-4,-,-,TGTGCCAGCAGCTCTAGACAGGGCACAGATACGCAGTATTTT,CASSSRQGTDTQYF
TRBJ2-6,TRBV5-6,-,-,TGTGCCAGCAGCTTGCCGGTCTCTGGGGCCAACGTCCTGACTTTC,CASSLPVSGANVLTF
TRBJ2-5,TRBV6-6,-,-,TGTGCCAGCAGTCCCCCCGGGGGGCCTTGGGAGACCCAGTACTTC,CASSPPGGPWETQYF
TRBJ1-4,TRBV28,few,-,TGTGCCAGCAGTTCCCGTGGGAGGGCGAATGAAAAACTGTTTTTT,CASSSRGRANEKLFF
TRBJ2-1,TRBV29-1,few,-,TGCAGCGCCCCCCCCCGGGGGAGTGAGCAGTTCTTC,CSAPPRGSEQFF
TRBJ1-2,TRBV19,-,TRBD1,TGTGCCAGTAGTATTGCTCAGGGGGCTCGGAGTGGCTACACCTTC,CASSIAQGARSGYTF